This TCR beta chain is from a study of cytomegalovirus exposure and HLA in healthy donors. Turning to the study itself: Earlier results showed some 120 million unique TCR beta sequences derived from approximately 170 million T cells.

With regard to this clone: Its antigen remains unknown.

Findings and caveats of the study: In all likelihood, a cluster of highly shared sequence variants was a sequencing artifact. Available immune exposure information covered CMV serostatus only. TCR association rates varied by HLA locus in a later analysis, with DRB1 highest and HLA-C lowest.

Germline CDR1 and CDR2: SGHTA and FQGNSA. The CDR3 covers 14 residues. Between the trimmed V and J ends, which lost 0 bases and 3 bases, there was a span of 9 bases. The study ran its PCR with 60 Vbeta and 13 Jbeta primers. Libraries were prepared by immunoSEQ multiplex PCR; TCRdb keeps only in-frame clonotypes and omits some of them. The sample shows roughly 130,000 clones, about 79% of them seen only once. Sequencing was carried out using PBMCs. The gene calls are TRBV7-2 and TRBJ2-7, with D perhaps TRBD1 (6 bases). This sequence was found in a man aged 18 to 30 in good health and CMV-seronegative. This CDR3 is CASSLARGYYEQYF. CDR3 sequence (DNA): TGTGCCAGCAGCTTAGCCAGGGGCTACTACGAGCAGTACTTC. The complete variable domain, with remaining parts taken from reference TRBV7-2 and TRBJ2-7, reads GAGVSQSPSNKVTEKGKDVELRCDPISGHTALYWYRQSLGQGLEFLIYFQGNSAPDKSGLPSDRFSAERTGGSVSTLTIQRTQQEDSAVYLCASSLARGYYEQYFGPGTRLTVT.